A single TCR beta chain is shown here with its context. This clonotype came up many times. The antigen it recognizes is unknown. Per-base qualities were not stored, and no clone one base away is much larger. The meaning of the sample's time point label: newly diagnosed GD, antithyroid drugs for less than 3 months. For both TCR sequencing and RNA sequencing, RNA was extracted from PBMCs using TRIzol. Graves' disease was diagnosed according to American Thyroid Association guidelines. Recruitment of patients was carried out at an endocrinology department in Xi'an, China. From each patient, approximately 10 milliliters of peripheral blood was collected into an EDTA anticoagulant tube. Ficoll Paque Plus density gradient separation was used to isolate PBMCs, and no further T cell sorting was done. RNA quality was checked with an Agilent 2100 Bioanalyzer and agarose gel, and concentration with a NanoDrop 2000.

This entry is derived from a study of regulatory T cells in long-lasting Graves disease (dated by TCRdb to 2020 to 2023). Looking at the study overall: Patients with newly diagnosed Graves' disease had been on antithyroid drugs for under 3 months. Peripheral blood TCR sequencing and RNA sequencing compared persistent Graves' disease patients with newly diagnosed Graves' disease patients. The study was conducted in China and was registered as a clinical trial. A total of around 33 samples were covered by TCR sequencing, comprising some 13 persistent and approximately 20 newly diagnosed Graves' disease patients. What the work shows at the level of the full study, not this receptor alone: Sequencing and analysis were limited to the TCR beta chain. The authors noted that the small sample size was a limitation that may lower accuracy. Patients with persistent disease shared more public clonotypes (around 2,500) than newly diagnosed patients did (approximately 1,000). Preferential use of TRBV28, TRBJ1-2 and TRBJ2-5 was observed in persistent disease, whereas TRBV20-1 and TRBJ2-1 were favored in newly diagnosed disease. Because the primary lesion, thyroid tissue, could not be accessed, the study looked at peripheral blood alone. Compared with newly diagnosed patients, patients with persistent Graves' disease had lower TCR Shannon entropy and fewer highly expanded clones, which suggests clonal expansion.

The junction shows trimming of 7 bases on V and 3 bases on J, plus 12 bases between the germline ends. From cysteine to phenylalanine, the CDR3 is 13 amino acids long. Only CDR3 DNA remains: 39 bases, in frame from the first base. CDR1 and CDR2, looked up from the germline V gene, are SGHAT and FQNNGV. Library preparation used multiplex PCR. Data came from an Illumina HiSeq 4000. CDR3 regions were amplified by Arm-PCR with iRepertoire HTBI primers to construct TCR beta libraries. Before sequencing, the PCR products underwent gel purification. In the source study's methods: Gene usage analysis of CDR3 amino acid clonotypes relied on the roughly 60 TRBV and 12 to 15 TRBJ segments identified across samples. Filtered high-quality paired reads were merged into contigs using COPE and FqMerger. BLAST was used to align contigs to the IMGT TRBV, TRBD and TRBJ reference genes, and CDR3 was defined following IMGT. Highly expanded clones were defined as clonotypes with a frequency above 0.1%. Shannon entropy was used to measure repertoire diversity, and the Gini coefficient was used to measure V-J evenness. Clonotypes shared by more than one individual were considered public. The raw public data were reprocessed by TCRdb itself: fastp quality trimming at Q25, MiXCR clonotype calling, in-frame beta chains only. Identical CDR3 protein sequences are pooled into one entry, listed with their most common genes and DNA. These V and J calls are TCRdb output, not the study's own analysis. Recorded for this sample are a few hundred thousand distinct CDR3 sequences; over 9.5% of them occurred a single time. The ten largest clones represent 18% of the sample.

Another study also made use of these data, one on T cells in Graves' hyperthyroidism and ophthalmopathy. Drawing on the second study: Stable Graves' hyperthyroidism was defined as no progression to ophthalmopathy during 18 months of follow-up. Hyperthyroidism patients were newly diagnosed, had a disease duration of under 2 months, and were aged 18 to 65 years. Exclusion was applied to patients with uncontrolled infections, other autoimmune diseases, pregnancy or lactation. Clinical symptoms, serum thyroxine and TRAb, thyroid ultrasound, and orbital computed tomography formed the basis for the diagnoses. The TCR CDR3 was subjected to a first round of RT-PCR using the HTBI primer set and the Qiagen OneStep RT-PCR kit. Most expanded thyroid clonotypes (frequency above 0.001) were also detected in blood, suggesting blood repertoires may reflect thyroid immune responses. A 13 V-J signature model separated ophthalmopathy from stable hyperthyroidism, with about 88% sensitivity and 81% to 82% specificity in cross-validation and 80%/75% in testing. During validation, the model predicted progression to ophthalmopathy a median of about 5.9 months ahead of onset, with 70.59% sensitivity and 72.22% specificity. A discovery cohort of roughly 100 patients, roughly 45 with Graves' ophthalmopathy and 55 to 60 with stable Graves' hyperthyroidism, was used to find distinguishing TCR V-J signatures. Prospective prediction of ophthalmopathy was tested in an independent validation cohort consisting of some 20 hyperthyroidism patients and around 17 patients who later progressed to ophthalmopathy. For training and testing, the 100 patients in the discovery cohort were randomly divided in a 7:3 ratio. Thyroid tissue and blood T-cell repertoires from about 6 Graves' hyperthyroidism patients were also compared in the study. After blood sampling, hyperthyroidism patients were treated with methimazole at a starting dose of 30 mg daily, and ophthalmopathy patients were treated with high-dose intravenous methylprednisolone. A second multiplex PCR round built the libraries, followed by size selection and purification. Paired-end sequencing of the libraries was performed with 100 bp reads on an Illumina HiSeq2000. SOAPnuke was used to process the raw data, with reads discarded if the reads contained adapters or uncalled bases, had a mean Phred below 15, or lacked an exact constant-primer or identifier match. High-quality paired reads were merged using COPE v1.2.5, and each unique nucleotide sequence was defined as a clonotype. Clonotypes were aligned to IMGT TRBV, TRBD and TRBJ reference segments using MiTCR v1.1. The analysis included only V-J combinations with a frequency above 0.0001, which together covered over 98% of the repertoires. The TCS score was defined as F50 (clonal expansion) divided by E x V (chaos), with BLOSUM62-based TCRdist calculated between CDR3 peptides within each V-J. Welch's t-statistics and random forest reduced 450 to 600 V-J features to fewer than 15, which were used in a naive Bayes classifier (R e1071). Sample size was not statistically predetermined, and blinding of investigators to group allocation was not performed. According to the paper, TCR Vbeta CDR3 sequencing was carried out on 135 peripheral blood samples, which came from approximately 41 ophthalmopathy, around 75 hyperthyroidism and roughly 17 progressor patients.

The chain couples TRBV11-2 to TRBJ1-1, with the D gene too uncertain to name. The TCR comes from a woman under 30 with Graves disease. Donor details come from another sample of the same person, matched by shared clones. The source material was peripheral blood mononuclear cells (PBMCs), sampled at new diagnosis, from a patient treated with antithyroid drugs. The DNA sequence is TGTGCCAGCACCCCGGGTCAGTACACTGAAGCTTTCTTT. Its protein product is CASTPGQYTEAFF.